The T cell receptor beta chain under discussion was sequenced for a study of a mutant IDH1 vaccine in newly diagnosed glioma. TCRdb's copy holds only in-frame clones and misses some; the assay was immunoSEQ multiplex PCR. This sample carries about 44,000 clones, roughly 90% of them seen once, and the ten largest clones take roughly 4%. Regarding this clone: Its antigen is unidentified.

This CDR3 region has 15 residues. Looked up from germline, CDR1 is SQVTM and CDR2 is ANQGSEA. V trimming: 7 bases; J trimming: 2 bases; junction bases outside the gene matches: 10. Regarding time point: week 23, last vaccination. Every single dose of the vaccine, 300 ug of mutant IDH1 20-mer peptide, came with topical imiquimod. Donors had new WHO grade 3 or 4 IDH1-mutant, ATRX-lost astrocytomas. The chain joins TRBV29-1 to TRBJ2-7, with 11 bases that match TRBD2. Sequencing was performed on PBMCs, taken from a glioma patient whose treatment included an IDH1 peptide vaccine. The source of this sequence is a man aged 50 to 60 with glioma. The CDR3 nucleotides read TGCAGCGCCCCCTCACTAGCGGGAGTCGCCTACGAGCAGTACTTC. Translated, it gives CSAPSLAGVAYEQYF.